This T cell receptor beta chain was identified during a study of blood T cell repertoires in COVID-19. Study-level information: Samples taken during acute and convalescent COVID-19 were collected in the United States, Italy and Spain. T cells, B-cell-depleted T cells, or PBMCs provided the cDNA or gDNA that served as material.

Method: immunoSEQ multiplex PCR; TCRdb's copy keeps in-frame clones and lacks some. The repertoire holds 150,000 to 200,000 clones, with less than 90% as singletons. V was pared by 2 bases and J by 4 bases, with 14 bases of the junction left unmatched. CDR1 and CDR2 from the germline V gene are ENHRY and SYGVKD. The CDR3 is 17 residues long. It was during active infection that Seattle patients were enrolled and then longitudinally followed. The chain is built from TRBV10-3 and TRBJ2-7; 7 bases line up with TRBD1. The sample comprised peripheral blood. The sequence was collected from a woman between 70 and 85 years old with COVID-19, enrolled during active disease. The CDR3 DNA reads TGTGCCATCAGTGAGCTCCCTTCCTTGGGACAGACGTACGAGCAGTACTTC. Its protein product is CAISELPSLGQTYEQYF.